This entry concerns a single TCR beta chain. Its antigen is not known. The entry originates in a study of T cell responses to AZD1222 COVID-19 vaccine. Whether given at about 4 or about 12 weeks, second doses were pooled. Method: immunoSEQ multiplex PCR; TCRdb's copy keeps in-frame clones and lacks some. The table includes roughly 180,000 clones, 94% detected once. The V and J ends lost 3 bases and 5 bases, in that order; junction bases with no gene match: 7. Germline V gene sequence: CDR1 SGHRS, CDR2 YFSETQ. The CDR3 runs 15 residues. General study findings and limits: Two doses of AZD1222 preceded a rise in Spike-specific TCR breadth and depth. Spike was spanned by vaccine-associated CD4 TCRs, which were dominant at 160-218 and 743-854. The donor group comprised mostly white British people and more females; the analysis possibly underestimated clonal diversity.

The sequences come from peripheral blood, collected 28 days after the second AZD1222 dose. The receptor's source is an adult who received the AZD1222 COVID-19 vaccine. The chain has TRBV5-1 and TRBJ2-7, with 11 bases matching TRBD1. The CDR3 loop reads CASSSSRTGGDEQYF. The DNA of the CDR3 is TGCGCCAGCAGCTCCTCGCGGACAGGGGGCGACGAGCAGTACTTC.